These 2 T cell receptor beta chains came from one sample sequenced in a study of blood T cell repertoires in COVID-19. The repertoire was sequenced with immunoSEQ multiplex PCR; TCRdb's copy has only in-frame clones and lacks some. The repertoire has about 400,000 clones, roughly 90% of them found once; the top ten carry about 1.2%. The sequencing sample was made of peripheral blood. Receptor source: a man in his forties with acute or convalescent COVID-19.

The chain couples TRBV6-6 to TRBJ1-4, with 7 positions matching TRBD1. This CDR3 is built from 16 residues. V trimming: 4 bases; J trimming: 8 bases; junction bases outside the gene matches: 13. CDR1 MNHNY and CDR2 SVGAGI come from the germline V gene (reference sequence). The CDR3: CASSSRQGSGGEKLFF. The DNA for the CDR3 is TGTGCCAGCAGTTCCCGACAGGGATCGGGGGGGGAAAAACTGTTTTTT.

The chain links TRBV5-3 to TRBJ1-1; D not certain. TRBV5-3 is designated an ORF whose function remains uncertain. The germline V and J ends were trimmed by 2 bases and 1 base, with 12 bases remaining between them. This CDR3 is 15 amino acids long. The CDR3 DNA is TGTGCCAGAAGCTTCGTGCGGACTCCGAACACTGAAGCTTTCTTT. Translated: CARSFVRTPNTEAFF.